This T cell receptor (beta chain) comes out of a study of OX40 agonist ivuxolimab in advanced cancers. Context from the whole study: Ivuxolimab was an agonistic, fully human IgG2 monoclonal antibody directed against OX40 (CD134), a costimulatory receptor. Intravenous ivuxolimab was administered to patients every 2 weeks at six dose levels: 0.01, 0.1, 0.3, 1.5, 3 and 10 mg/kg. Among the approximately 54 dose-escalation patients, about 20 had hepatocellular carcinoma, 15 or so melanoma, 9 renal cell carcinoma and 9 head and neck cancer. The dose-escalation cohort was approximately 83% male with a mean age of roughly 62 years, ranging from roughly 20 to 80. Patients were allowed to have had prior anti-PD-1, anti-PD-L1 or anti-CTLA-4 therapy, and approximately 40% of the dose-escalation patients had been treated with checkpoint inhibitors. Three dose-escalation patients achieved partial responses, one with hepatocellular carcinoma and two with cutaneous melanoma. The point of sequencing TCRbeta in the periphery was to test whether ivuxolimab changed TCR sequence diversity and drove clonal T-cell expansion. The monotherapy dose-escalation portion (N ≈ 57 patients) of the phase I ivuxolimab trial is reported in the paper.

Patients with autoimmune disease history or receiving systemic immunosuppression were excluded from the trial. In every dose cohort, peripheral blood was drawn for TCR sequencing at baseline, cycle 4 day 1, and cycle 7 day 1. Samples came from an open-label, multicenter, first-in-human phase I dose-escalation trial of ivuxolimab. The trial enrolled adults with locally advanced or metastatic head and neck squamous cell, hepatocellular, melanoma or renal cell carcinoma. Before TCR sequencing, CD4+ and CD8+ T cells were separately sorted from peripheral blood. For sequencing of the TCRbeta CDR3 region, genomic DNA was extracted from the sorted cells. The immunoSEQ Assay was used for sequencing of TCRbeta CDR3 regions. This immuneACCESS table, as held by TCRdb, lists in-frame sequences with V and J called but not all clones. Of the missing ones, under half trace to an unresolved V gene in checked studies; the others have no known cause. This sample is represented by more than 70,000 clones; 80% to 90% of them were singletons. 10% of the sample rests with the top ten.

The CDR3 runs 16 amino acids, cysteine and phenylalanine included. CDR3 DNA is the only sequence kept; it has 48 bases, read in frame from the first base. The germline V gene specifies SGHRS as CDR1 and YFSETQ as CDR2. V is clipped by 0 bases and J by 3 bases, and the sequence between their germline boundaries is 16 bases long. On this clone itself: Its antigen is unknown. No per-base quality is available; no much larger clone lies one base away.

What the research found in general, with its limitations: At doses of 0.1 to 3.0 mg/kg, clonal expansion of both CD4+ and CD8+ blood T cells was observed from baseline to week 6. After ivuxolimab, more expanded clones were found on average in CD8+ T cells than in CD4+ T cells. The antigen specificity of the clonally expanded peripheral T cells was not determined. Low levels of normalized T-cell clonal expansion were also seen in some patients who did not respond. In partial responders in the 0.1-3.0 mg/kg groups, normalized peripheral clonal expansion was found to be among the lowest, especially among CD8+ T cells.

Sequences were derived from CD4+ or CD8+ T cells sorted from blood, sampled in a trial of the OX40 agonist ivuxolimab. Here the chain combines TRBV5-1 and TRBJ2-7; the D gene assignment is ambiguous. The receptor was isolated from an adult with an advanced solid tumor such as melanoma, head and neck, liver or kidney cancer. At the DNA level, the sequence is TGCGCCAGCAGCTTGGAAAACAGTCAAAGTATCTACGAGCAGTACTTC. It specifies CASSLENSQSIYEQYF.